The next 21 T cell receptor beta chains were all read from a single sample in a study of blood T cell repertoires in COVID-19. Produced via immunoSEQ multiplex PCR; TCRdb's table is partial and in-frame only. This table holds roughly 140,000 clones, approximately 80% found once. Specimen: peripheral blood. The source of these receptors is a human donor in a cohort sampled during active COVID-19.

This chain links TRBV6-5 with TRBJ1-1, with D tentatively TRBD1 (6 bases). V lost 4 bases, J lost 3 bases, and 12 bases lay in between. This CDR3 is 14 amino acids long. CDR1 is MNHEY and CDR2 is SVGAGI in the germline V gene. CDR3 sequence reads: CASSFAGADTEAFF. In nucleotides, the CDR3 is TGTGCCAGCAGTTTCGCGGGGGCGGACACTGAAGCTTTCTTT.

The chain employs TRBV9 and TRBJ2-5; 10 bases map to TRBD2. V trimming: 0 bases; J trimming: 2 bases; junction bases outside the gene matches: 10. CDR1 is SGDLS, CDR2 YYNGEE, per germline. The CDR3 length is 18 residues. The DNA of the CDR3 is TGTGCCAGCAGCGTAGATGCAAGCGGGGGGGCTGGACAAGAGACCCAGTACTTC. Amino acid sequence: CASSVDASGGAGQETQYF.

The rearrangement uses TRBV24-1 and TRBJ2-3, with 11 bases that match TRBD2. The CDR3 runs 19 residues. With 4 bases clipped from V and 0 bases from J, the junction kept 11 bases outside the gene matches. Germline CDR1 is KGHDR and CDR2 is SFDVKD. The CDR3, as DNA: TGTGCCACCAGTGACACCTCCGGGACTAGCGGATCTAGCACAGATACGCAGTATTTT. Translated, it gives CATSDTSGTSGSSTDTQYF.

This clone has just one count. The chain joins TRBV28 to TRBJ2-1; D is uncertain. Germline V gene sequence: CDR1 MDHEN, CDR2 SYDVKM. Trimming took off 6 bases at V and 4 bases at J, with 4 bases between the two ends. CDR3 length equals 11 residues. CDR3 loop: CASSQYNEQFF. CDR3 bases: TGTGCCAGCAGCCAATACAATGAGCAGTTCTTC.

In this sample, this clone turned up a few times. This chain uses TRBV10-1 with TRBJ1-6; TRBD1 matches 7 bases. From germline, CDR1 is WNHNN and CDR2 SYGVQD (reference sequence). Trimming cost V 0 bases and J 5 bases; bases outside gene matches: 1. The CDR3 length is 15 residues. In DNA form, the CDR3 reads TGCGCCAGCAGTGAGTCTGGGACAGATAATTCACCCCTCCACTTT. This encodes CASSESGTDNSPLHF.

This chain links TRBV6-5 with TRBJ1-1; TRBD1 aligns across 9 bases. V shed 4 bases and J 6 bases; nucleotides not matched to a gene: 6. This CDR3 spans 14 amino acids. The germline gives CDR1 MNHEY, CDR2 SVGAGI. CDR3 loop: CASSSDRGYPEAFF. The CDR3 nucleotides are TGTGCCAGCAGTTCCGACAGGGGGTATCCTGAAGCTTTCTTT.

The CDR3 nucleotides are TGTGCCAGCAGTGTTGGTGGATCTGAGGAATTCTATAATTCACCCCTCCACTTT. Residues: CASSVGGSEEFYNSPLHF. The chain is built from TRBV6-1 and TRBJ1-6, with D unresolved. The CDR3 runs to 18 residues. CDR1 and CDR2 (germline): MNHNS, SASEGT. V lost 4 bases to trimming and J lost 3 bases, with 19 bases between them.

This clone was picked up one time. The rearrangement joins TRBV6-2 or TRBV6-3 to TRBJ1-1, with a weak D call TRBD1 (5 bases). This CDR3 comprises 13 residues. Per the germline V gene, CDR1 is MNHEY and CDR2 is SVGEGT. Trimming stripped 7 bases from V and 7 bases from J, with 16 bases between. The CDR3 sequence: CASTPDRGIEAFF. The CDR3, as DNA: TGTGCCAGCACCCCAGACCGGGGGATTGAAGCTTTCTTT.

The gene calls are TRBV18 and TRBJ1-2; no reliable D call. Germline V gene lookup returns CDR1 KGHSH and CDR2 LQKENI. This CDR3 comprises 12 residues. V lost 2 bases and J 5 bases, leaving 6 bases between the germline ends. CDR3 loop: CASSPGGYGYTF. In DNA form, the CDR3 reads TGTGCCAGCTCACCAGGAGGGTATGGCTACACCTTC. Complete variable domain (other parts from reference TRBV18 and TRBJ1-2): NAGVMQNPRHLVRRRGQEARLRCSPMKGHSHVYWYRQLPEEGLKFMVYLQKENIIDESGMPKERFSAEFPKEGPSILRIQQVVRGDSAAYFCASSPGGYGYTFGSGTRLTVV.

DNA of the CDR3: TGTGCCACCAGTGATTTATCCACTCCGAACACCGGGGAGCTGTTTTTT. Translation gives CATSDLSTPNTGELFF. The chain links TRBV24-1 to TRBJ2-2, with no clear D. With 1 base removed from V and 0 bases from J, the gap between germline ends came to 8 bases. Germline V gene lookup returns CDR1 KGHDR and CDR2 SFDVKD. The CDR3 has 16 residues.

The V gene is TRBV16, the J gene TRBJ1-5; TRBD1 agrees at 11 bases. Trimming took 4 bases from V and 6 from J; bases not matched to a gene: 11. Germline lookup yields CDR1 KGHSY and CDR2 FQNENV. The CDR3 covers 17 residues. The DNA for the CDR3 is TGTGCCAGCAGCCTGGGTATCGTAGGGACAGGGGGTCAGCCCCAGCATTTT. Its translation: CASSLGIVGTGGQPQHF.

The genes are TRBV14 and TRBJ2-7; a possible D gene is TRBD2 (6 bases). The CDR3 contains 12 residues. The V and J ends lost 8 bases and 2 bases respectively, with 10 bases between them. Germline values: CDR1 SGHDN, CDR2 FVKESK. Written as DNA, the CDR3 is TGTGCCAGCGGGGGGTCTACCTACGAGCAGTACTTC. Its protein product is CASGGSTYEQYF. The variable domain in full, completed from reference TRBV14 and TRBJ2-7, reads EAGVTQFPSHSVIEKGQTVTLRCDPISGHDNLYWYRRVMGKEIKFLLHFVKESKQDESGMPNNRFLAERTGGTYSTLKVQPAELEDSGVYFCASGGSTYEQYFGPGTRLTVT.

The V call is TRBV5-1, the J call TRBJ2-2; no firm D call. The CDR3 totals 15 residues. In germline, CDR1 is SGHRS, CDR2 YFSETQ. The V gene lost 0 bases and the J gene lost 4 bases, with 10 bases spanning the gap. The CDR3 DNA reads TGCGCCAGCAGCTTGGGTACGAGACTCACCGGGGAGCTGTTTTTT. Amino acid sequence: CASSLGTRLTGELFF.

The chain uses TRBV27 and TRBJ1-1; D not certain. CDR1 is MNHEY, CDR2 SMNVEV, per germline (reference sequence). The V end lost 2 bases, the J end lost 1 base, and 5 bases lay between the germline ends. The CDR3 covers 13 residues. The CDR3 nucleotides read TGTGCCAGCAGTTTAATGGCGAACACTGAAGCTTTCTTT. Translating gives CASSLMANTEAFF.

Only a few counts were recorded for this clone. The CDR3: CSVGPGEETQYF. CDR3 DNA sequence: TGCAGCGTTGGTCCGGGGGAAGAGACCCAGTACTTC. The rearrangement joins TRBV29-1 to TRBJ2-5, with a weak D call TRBD2 (6 bases). Between the trimmed V and J ends, which lost 4 bases and 3 bases, there was a span of 9 bases. CDR1 and CDR2 from the germline V gene are SQVTM and ANQGSEA. This CDR3 region has 12 residues.

V usage is TRBV5-1 and J usage is TRBJ2-7; unclear D gene. V dropped 0 bases and J dropped 4 bases, with 5 bases sitting between them. CDR3 length: 12 amino acids. Germline lookup yields CDR1 SGHRS and CDR2 YFSETQ. CDR3 in DNA: TGCGCCAGCAGCTTGGGAGCTTACGAGCAGTACTTC. This translates into CASSLGAYEQYF.

The rearrangement uses TRBV11-2 and TRBJ2-3, with 7 bases that match TRBD2. There are 15 residues in the CDR3. The V segment lost 1 base and the J segment 5 bases; nucleotides outside the gene matches: 6. Germline lookup yields CDR1 SGHAT and CDR2 FQNNGV. Here the CDR3 DNA reads TGTGCCAGCAGCTTAGCGGGGGGTTTCATAGATACGCAGTATTTT. It specifies CASSLAGGFIDTQYF.

This clone was found once. V usage is TRBV18 and J usage is TRBJ2-2; D is unclear. The CDR3 contains 14 residues. Germline V gene sequence: CDR1 KGHSH, CDR2 LQKENI. V was shortened by 2 bases and J by 1 base, with 5 bases between the two germline ends. The CDR3: CASSPSQNTGELFF. As DNA, the CDR3 is TGTGCCAGCTCACCAAGCCAGAACACCGGGGAGCTGTTTTTT. The full variable domain, with the rest looked up from reference TRBV18 and TRBJ2-2, is NAGVMQNPRHLVRRRGQEARLRCSPMKGHSHVYWYRQLPEEGLKFMVYLQKENIIDESGMPKERFSAEFPKEGPSILRIQQVVRGDSAAYFCASSPSQNTGELFFGEGSRLTVL.

The V call is TRBV4-2, the J call TRBJ2-1; possible D gene TRBD1, 5 bases. The V gene lost 2 bases and the J gene lost 2 bases, with 13 bases spanning the gap. The CDR3 loop spans 16 amino acids. The germline V gene encodes CDR1 LGHNA and CDR2 YNFKEQ. The CDR3 bases are TGTGCCAGCAGCCAAAACCCCAGGGATCCCTACAATGAGCAGTTCTTC. Translated, it gives CASSQNPRDPYNEQFF.

Here the CDR3 reads CASSFTSGGETQYF. Written as DNA, the CDR3 is TGTGCCAGCAGCTTTACGTCAGGGGGAGAGACCCAGTACTTC. The chain has TRBV11-2 and TRBJ2-5; 7 bases are shared with TRBD1. The V gene's germline CDR1 is SGHAT and CDR2 FQNNGV. CDR3 length equals 14 residues. Unmatched junction bases numbered 5, after V lost 3 bases and J lost 4 bases. The entire variable domain, with the rest obtained from reference TRBV11-2 and TRBJ2-5, is as follows: EAGVAQSPRYKIIEKRQSVAFWCNPISGHATLYWYQQILGQGPKLLIQFQNNGVVDDSQLPKDRFSAERLKGVDSTLKIQPAKLEDSAVYLCASSFTSGGETQYFGPGTRLLVL.

J is TRBJ2-2 and V is TRBV19; D is possibly TRBD1 (6 bases). Germline V CDR1 and CDR2: LNHDA, SQIVND (reference sequence). The CDR3 length is 13 residues. The V end was cut by 7 bases, the J end by 1 base, with 7 bases between. CDR3 in DNA: TGTGCCAGTAAGACAGGGAACACCGGGGAGCTGTTTTTT. This codes for CASKTGNTGELFF. Filled out from reference TRBV19 and TRBJ2-2, the complete variable domain reads DGGITQSPKYLFRKEGQNVTLSCEQNLNHDAMYWYRQDPGQGLRLIYYSQIVNDFQKGDIAEGYSVSREKKESFPLTVTSAQKNPTAFYLCASKTGNTGELFFGEGSRLTVL.